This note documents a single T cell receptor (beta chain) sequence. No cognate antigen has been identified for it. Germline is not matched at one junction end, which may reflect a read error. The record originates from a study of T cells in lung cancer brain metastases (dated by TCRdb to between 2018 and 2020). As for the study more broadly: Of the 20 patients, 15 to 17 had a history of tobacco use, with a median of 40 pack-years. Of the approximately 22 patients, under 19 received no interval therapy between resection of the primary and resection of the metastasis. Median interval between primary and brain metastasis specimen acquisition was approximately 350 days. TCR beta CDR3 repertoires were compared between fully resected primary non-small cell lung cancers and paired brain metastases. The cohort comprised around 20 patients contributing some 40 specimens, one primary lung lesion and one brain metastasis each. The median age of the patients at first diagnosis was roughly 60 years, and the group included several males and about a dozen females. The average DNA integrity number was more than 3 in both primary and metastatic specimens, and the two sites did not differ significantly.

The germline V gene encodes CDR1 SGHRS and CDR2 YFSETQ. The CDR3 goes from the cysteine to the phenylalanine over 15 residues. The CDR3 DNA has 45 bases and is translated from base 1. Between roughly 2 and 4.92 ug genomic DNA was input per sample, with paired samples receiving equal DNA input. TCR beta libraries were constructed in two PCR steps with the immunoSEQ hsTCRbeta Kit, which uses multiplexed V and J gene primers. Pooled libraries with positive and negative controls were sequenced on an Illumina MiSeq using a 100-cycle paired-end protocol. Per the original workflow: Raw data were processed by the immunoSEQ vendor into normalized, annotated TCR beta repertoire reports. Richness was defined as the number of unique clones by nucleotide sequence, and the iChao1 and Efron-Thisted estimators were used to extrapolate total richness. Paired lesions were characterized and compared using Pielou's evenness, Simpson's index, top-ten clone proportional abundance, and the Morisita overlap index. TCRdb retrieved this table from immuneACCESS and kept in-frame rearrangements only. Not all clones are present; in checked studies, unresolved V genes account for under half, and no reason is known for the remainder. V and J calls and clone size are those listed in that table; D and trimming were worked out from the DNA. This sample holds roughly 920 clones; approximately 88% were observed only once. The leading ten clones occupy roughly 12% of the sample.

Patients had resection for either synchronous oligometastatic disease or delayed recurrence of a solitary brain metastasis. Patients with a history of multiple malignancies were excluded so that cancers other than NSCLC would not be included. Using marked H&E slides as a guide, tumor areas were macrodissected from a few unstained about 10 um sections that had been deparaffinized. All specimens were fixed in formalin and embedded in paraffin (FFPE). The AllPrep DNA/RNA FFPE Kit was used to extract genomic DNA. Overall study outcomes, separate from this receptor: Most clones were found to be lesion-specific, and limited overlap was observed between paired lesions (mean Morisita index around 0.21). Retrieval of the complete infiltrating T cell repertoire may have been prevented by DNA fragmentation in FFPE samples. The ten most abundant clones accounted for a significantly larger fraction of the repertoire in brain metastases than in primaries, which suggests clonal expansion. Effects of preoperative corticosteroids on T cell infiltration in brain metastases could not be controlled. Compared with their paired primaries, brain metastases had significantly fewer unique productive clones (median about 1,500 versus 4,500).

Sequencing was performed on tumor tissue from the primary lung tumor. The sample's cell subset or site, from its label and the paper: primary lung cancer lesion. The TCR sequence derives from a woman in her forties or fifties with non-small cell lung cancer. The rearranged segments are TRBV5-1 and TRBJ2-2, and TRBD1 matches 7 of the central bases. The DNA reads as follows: TGCGCTAGCAGCCCCAGGACAGGATCCACCGGGGAGCTGTTTTTT. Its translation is CASSPRTGSTGELFF.